This T cell receptor beta chain was recovered during a study of cytomegalovirus exposure and HLA in healthy donors (dated 2017 in TCRdb). Broadly, across the study: An earlier analysis of a few hundred of the donors reported approximately 260 Gb of sequence data and 100 million to 120 million unique TCR beta sequences obtained from around 180 million T cells. An early release covering about 600 HLA-typed donors comprised approximately 290 gigabases of sequencing data and around 86 million unique TCR sequences. Of the 300 to 500 genotyped donors, 65% to 90% were placed in the genetic ancestry cluster associated with self-reported Caucasian donors. The study was designed to test whether signatures of past pathogen exposure could be identified by cataloging public T cell receptors. The T cell repertoires of 700 or so subjects were profiled by immunosequencing and related to cytomegalovirus serostatus. A separate validation cohort of over a hundred different subjects was used in addition to the roughly 640-subject first cohort. The study combined high-throughput TCR immunosequencing, statistical association of individual TCRs with disease status, and machine learning to predict cytomegalovirus infection status. To study patterns of TCR occurrence, a later analysis re-analyzed previously published TCR beta repertoires from several hundred donors and added high-resolution HLA genotyping. Rather than using new phenotypic data, the later analysis identified candidate immune exposures from TCR beta sequences and from how often those sequences occurred across donors. In an earlier analysis of over 550 of the donors, high-throughput TCR beta sequencing was used to judge whether each TCR beta V gene segment behaved as functional or pseudogenic. Donor age, sex, ethnicity and CMV serostatus were collected together with the repertoire data. A later genetic analysis used genome-wide SNP genotypes for about 65% of the 666 donors, treating that subset as a discovery cohort. All discovery cohort repertoires had been generated using a single sequencing platform. Class I and class II HLA loci were covered by the typing at four-digit resolution. The number of donors typed differed by locus, with about 629-630 for A, B, C, DRB1 and DQB1, roughly 550 for DQA1, 600 to 610 for DPA1, and over 400 for DPB1. Because of strong linkage in the cohort, four or five DR-DQ haplotypes were treated as single units for association and clustering. Across some 400 genotyped donors of the cohort, an average of approximately 220,000 unique TCR beta nucleotide sequences per donor were sequenced, and 15% to 20% of those sequences were non-productive. The full study reports these points: When HLA alleles, especially DR and DQ, strongly co-occurred, attributing TCR associations to individual alleles was difficult. In a later analysis, most CMV-associated TCR beta chains were found to appear HLA-restricted, with HLA associations seemingly driven largely by CMV exposure. Only TCR beta chains were sequenced in this cohort, and the absence of alpha or paired-chain data limited detectable features. In an earlier analysis of about 550 of the donors, most TCR beta V segments were observed in productive rearrangements about 87% or about 30% of the time, broadly matching IMGT annotations. Because counts were too low, more than 15 rarely observed V segments, including chromosome 9 orphons, were left out of the earlier analysis of 500 to 750 of the donors. A cluster of highly shared sequence variants was judged likely to represent a technical artifact of the sequencing pipeline. In a later genetic analysis, a missense DCLRE1C variant was associated with V-gene and J-gene trimming of TCR beta chains, and the association was replicated in an independent cohort. Roughly uniform sequencing depth across donors was assumed in presence/absence analyses, although this assumption may not hold. Across donors, most TCR sequences were observed very rarely, whereas some public TCRs were present in many individuals. Linkage disequilibrium might explain the correlated functional status among segregating V segments, but an unknown experimental factor could not be ruled out. At a false discovery rate of 0.05, a later analysis linked some 18,000 TCR beta sequences to specific HLA alleles. The study gave a list of under 200 TCR beta chains associated with cytomegalovirus. Because HLA typing was unavailable for some donors at each locus, only the typed subset was used in association tests. In vitro tests confirmed that three of the cytomegalovirus-associated TCR beta chains recognize cytomegalovirus antigens. The classifier was reported to diagnose cytomegalovirus status with high specificity and sensitivity in both the original cohort and the validation cohort. In a later analysis, HLA-associated TCR beta chains showed more clonal expansion and lower generation probabilities than non-associated chains that were equally common. According to a later analysis, parvovirus B19, influenza, CMV and Epstein-Barr virus appeared linked to several top co-occurrence clusters. A further reported finding was that TCR beta sequences accurately predicted the HLA-A and HLA-B alleles for most subjects in the first cohort. According to a later analysis, TCR association rates differed among HLA loci, with DRB1 alleles showing the most associated TCRs and HLA-C alleles showing the fewest. It was suggested by the authors that the approach could potentially be generalized to other disease states and immunological phenotypes. Some IMGT-functional V segments, including TRBV6-2 and TRBV6-3, could not be distinguished by the 87-base-pair reads and were therefore excluded. CMV serostatus was the only immune exposure information available for the cohort. Compared with the roughly 700-donor mean, donors in an Asian-associated ancestry cluster had fewer N-insertions in productive TCRs, according to a later genetic analysis.

The CDR3 runs 17 amino acids, cysteine and phenylalanine included. Here the CDR3 DNA is all that survives: 51 bases in frame from base 1. According to the germline V gene, CDR1 reads SGHRS and CDR2 reads YFSETQ. V loses 3 bases at its end and J loses 6 bases; junction bases beyond the gene matches: 15. The library came from the immunoSEQ multiplex PCR assay. A mixture of 60 forward primers for TCR Vbeta segments and 13 reverse primers for TCR Jbeta segments was used in the multiplex PCR. A multiplex PCR assay on genomic DNA amplified the CDR3 region of rearranged TCR beta genes. On the Illumina HiSeq System, the amplified TCR beta libraries were sequenced as 87-base-pair reads. As for the original processing: A later analysis counted about 80 million unique TCR beta chains across the roughly 700 repertoires, and roughly 9.9 million of these chains were shared by at least two donors. To remove PCR and sequencing errors, raw reads were error-corrected and collapsed into unique sequences using a nearest-neighbor algorithm that merged closely related sequences. V, D and J gene segments were assigned by aligning CDR3 sequences to IMGT reference sequences. For a sequence to be retained, a match of at least six nucleotides to both a V gene segment and a J gene segment was required. A rearrangement was called productive if the CDR3 had no stop codons and remained in frame with V and J, and every other rearrangement was called non-productive. Following IMGT convention, CDR3 was defined as the stretch from the second conserved V-encoded cysteine up to the conserved J-encoded phenylalanine. In an earlier analysis of more than 550 of the donors, sequences lacking an unambiguous match to a single V gene segment were excluded. In an earlier analysis of around 600 of the donors, V segments were called functional above 56.7% productive rearrangements and were called segregating when the between-donor standard deviation exceeded 5%. A statistical classification framework was built for diagnosing cytomegalovirus status from the catalog of TCR beta chain sequences. V and J gene assignment, in a later analysis, came from comparing TCR nucleotide sequences with IMGT/GENE-DB human TR gene sequences. The TCRdist pipeline was used in a later analysis to assign CDR3 sequences and most-parsimonious VDJ recombination scenarios. A later analysis defined each TCR beta chain by its CDR3 amino acid sequence plus V-gene family, and excluded reads lacking a unique V-gene family. A later analysis removed 550 to 650 highly shared, low-generation-probability nucleotide sequences to deal with suspected cross-contamination and a sequencing artifact. A later analysis calculated a clonal expansion index for each public chain from normalized within-repertoire ranks of inferred template counts. In a later analysis, generation probabilities were computed with a VDJ recombination model fitted to out-of-frame rearrangements, and the resulting probabilities were checked against IGoR. Hypergeometric tests were used in a later analysis to score TCR-TCR, TCR-HLA and TCR-CMV co-occurrence, with a repertoire-size bias correction applied to the TCR pairs. A later analysis estimated false discovery rates by permuting HLA or CMV assignments 20 times. In a later analysis, co-occurring TCRs were grouped with DBSCAN, and TCRdist sequence similarity was added when clustering was performed within HLA-allele-positive subsets. Co-occurrence clustering excluded repertoires with fewer than 30,000 or more than 120,000 public chains, plus five with anomalous nucleotide sharing. The immuneACCESS repertoire file appears here via TCRdb, limited to in-frame rearrangements. These files lack a portion of the clones; in checked studies, under half of the deficit traces to unresolved V genes, and the cause of the others is not known. From that table come the V and J calls and clone size; the DNA was used to work out D and trimming. This sample lists over 120,000 clones; nearly 10% were detected once. 1.8% of the sample is in the top ten clones.

In total, roughly 670 healthy bone marrow donors made up the cohort. At the time of sampling, every cohort member was nominally healthy, though immune exposures that went unrecorded were likely present. The donor tested CMV seronegative, placing the donor among the 350 or so seronegative members of the cohort. A peripheral blood sample was provided by each donor, and peripheral blood mononuclear cells were used for TCR beta sequencing. Genomic DNA was extracted from the blood cell samples with the Qiagen DNeasy Blood Extraction Kit. In regard to this clone: Its antigen specificity is not known. Per-base qualities were not stored, and no clone one base away is much larger.

The chain is encoded by TRBV5-1 joined to TRBJ2-3; the junction holds 8 bases that match TRBD2. Sequenced material: PBMCs. The source of this sequence is a man aged 50-59 years in good health and CMV-seronegative. The CDR3 amino acid sequence is: CASSSGKGGRIGDTQYF. The base sequence is TGCGCCAGCAGCTCCGGAAAGGGCGGGAGGATAGGTGATACGCAGTATTTT.